These 27 T cell receptor beta chains originate from one sample sequenced in a study of graft-versus-host responses after intestinal transplantation. These TCRs' antigens remain unknown. Method: immunoSEQ multiplex PCR; TCRdb's copy keeps in-frame clones and lacks some. The sample includes around 97,000 clones, around 92% of them seen just once. Sequencing was performed on unstimulated CD4+ T cells sorted from spleen or lymph node cells, taken before transplant. Source of these receptors: a human donor who was the organ donor for an intestinal transplant.

This clone appeared a few times. This chain connects TRBV19 to TRBJ1-3; 10 bases are shared with TRBD1. Trimming removed 4 bases from V and 2 bases from J; junction bases left unmatched: 8. Germline CDR1 and CDR2: LNHDA and SQIVND (reference sequence). The length of the CDR3 is 17 residues. The CDR3 region has the DNA TGTGCCAGTAGTAGGCGGACAGGGGGAGCTGCTGGAAACACCATATATTTT. It specifies CASSRRTGGAAGNTIYF.

The V call is TRBV25-1, the J call TRBJ2-2, with 11 bases identical to TRBD2. The CDR3 sequence is 15 residues long. J gave up 5 bases and V 5 bases, and 4 bases lay outside the gene matches. Germline lookup yields CDR1 MGHDK and CDR2 SYGVNS. CDR3 DNA sequence: TGTGCCAGCAGTCTCTCTAGCGGGGGGACCGGGGAGCTGTTTTTT. The encoded protein is CASSLSSGGTGELFF.

The chain links TRBV6-5 to TRBJ2-7; TRBD1 aligns across 7 bases. This CDR3 region has 15 residues. Germline assignment: CDR1 MNHEY and CDR2 SVGAGI. With V trimmed by 7 bases and J by 3 bases, 12 bases remained unmatched. CDR3 DNA: TGTGCCAGCAACCCCGACAGGGCCCCGAGCTACGAGCAGTACTTC. It is translated as CASNPDRAPSYEQYF.

About this clone: Other DNA sequences in this sample translate to the same CDR3. The rearrangement uses TRBV5-1 and TRBJ2-1; a weak D match, TRBD1 (6 bases). V shed 4 bases and J shed 1 base, with 12 bases lying between them. The CDR3 totals 15 residues. Per germline, CDR1 SGHRS and CDR2 YFSETQ. The CDR3 protein is CASSLGGSSYNEQFF. The CDR3 DNA reads TGCGCCAGCAGCCTAGGGGGAAGTTCCTACAATGAGCAGTTCTTC.

The V call is TRBV15, the J call TRBJ1-5; D call uncertain. The V gene lost 0 bases and the J gene lost 5 bases, with 5 bases spanning the gap. Germline V lookup: CDR1 LNHNV, CDR2 YYDKDF (reference sequence). The CDR3 loop spans 13 amino acids. The CDR3 nucleotides read TGTGCCACCAGCAGAGATTCTTATCAGCCCCAGCATTTT. Translated, it gives CATSRDSYQPQHF.

V usage is TRBV5-1 and J usage is TRBJ1-1; TRBD1 might be the D (5 bases). This CDR3 has 13 amino acids. Germline-derived CDR1 and CDR2 are SGHRS and YFSETQ. V was clipped by 7 bases and J by 4 bases, with 14 bases between them. Here the CDR3 DNA reads TGCGCCAGCCTCTCTCCCGGGGGCACTGAAGCTTTCTTT. It codes for CASLSPGGTEAFF.

The rearrangement joins TRBV4-3 to TRBJ1-2; TRBD1 aligns across 7 bases. Trimming took 4 bases from V and 8 from J; bases not matched to a gene: 7. The CDR3 has 13 amino acids. The germline V gene encodes CDR1 LGHNA and CDR2 YSLEER. CDR3 residues: CASSLKTGSGYTF. As DNA, the CDR3 is TGCGCCAGCAGCCTAAAGACAGGGTCCGGCTACACCTTC.

The chain recombines TRBV18 with TRBJ1-1; D perhaps matches TRBD1 (5 bases). The CDR3 length is 16 residues. Trimming removed 3 bases at V and 5 bases at J, with 19 bases between. Germline V gives CDR1 KGHSH, CDR2 LQKENI. DNA for the CDR3: TGTGCCAGCTCACCTGATCCTTGGTCAGGGTGGACTGAAGCTTTCTTT. Translated: CASSPDPWSGWTEAFF. Based on the CDR3 plus reference TRBV18 and TRBJ1-1, the full variable domain is NAGVMQNPRHLVRRRGQEARLRCSPMKGHSHVYWYRQLPEEGLKFMVYLQKENIIDESGMPKERFSAEFPKEGPSILRIQQVVRGDSAAYFCASSPDPWSGWTEAFFGQGTRLTVV.

V gene TRBV12-5 combines with J gene TRBJ1-2, with D uncertain. Germline loops: CDR1 LGHNT, CDR2 FRNRAP. The CDR3 length is 15 residues. Trimming removed 7 bases from V and 0 bases from J, with 15 bases in between. In nucleotides, the CDR3 is TGTGCTAGTGCGTCCCGGCCGGACTCTAACTATGGCTACACCTTC. Translated: CASASRPDSNYGYTF.

The chain uses TRBV4-2 and TRBJ1-6; no definite D call. This CDR3 is 18 amino acids long. Trimming left V 0 bases short and J 8 bases short, with 20 bases between. Germline V gene data show CDR1 as LGHNA and CDR2 as YNFKEQ. CDR3 coding DNA: TGTGCCAGCAGCCAAGAGAGAGGAGGCAGTCGCTTGGATTCACCCCTCCACTTT. Protein product: CASSQERGGSRLDSPLHF.

This chain uses TRBV7-9 with TRBJ1-2, with D maybe TRBD1 (6 bases). V was clipped by 1 base and J by 4 bases, with 10 bases between them. CDR3 length: 14 residues. Germline lookup yields CDR1 SEHNR and CDR2 FQNEAQ (reference sequence). CDR3 sequence (DNA): TGTGCCAGCAGCTTAGGACAGGCCCGCTATGGCTACACCTTC. This translates into CASSLGQARYGYTF.

The J gene is TRBJ1-6, the V gene TRBV30; 7 bases map to TRBD1. The trim removed 5 bases at V and 5 bases at J, leaving 6 bases unmatched. This CDR3 comprises 14 residues. Germline V CDR1 and CDR2: GTSNPN, SVGIG (reference sequence). The CDR3 DNA reads as TGTGCCTGGGGATCCGGGACAGATAATTCACCCCTCCACTTT. Its translation: CAWGSGTDNSPLHF.

The chain employs TRBV27 and TRBJ2-5; 16 bases are shared with TRBD2. The CDR3 consists of 21 residues. Per the germline V gene, CDR1 is MNHEY and CDR2 is SMNVEV (reference sequence). J was trimmed by 6 bases and V by 4 bases; bases with no gene match: 20. The CDR3 nucleotides read TGTGCCAGCAGTTCCGCCGCTGGGACTAGCGGGGGGGAAAACCCTCGGAAGACCCAGTACTTC. Encoded protein: CASSSAAGTSGGENPRKTQYF.

This chain links TRBV27 with TRBJ1-5; 8 bases align to TRBD1. This CDR3 comprises 17 residues. CDR1 is MNHEY and CDR2 is SMNVEV in the germline V gene (reference sequence). J lost 1 base, V lost 5 bases, and 10 bases had no gene match. CDR3 residues: CASSPSGQVGSNQPQHF. In DNA, the CDR3 is TGTGCCAGCAGTCCCTCGGGACAGGTTGGGAGCAATCAGCCCCAGCATTTT.

CDR3 sequence (DNA): TGTGCCAGCAGCTTGGTGGGGAGTCCAGGCGAGCAGTACTTC. It encodes CASSLVGSPGEQYF. The J gene is TRBJ2-7, the V gene TRBV5-4; perhaps TRBD2 as D (5 bases). The germline CDR1 and CDR2 sequences are SGHNT and YYREEE (reference sequence). There are 14 residues in the CDR3. The ends were cut back, 0 bases at V and 6 bases at J, with 13 bases in the middle.

V usage is TRBV10-3 and J usage is TRBJ2-7, with 10 bases lining up with TRBD1. V lost 10 bases and J lost 3; bases outside the gene matches: 6. This CDR3 region has 13 residues. CDR1 is ENHRY, CDR2 SYGVKD, per germline. CDR3 sequence reads: CATSGTGDYEQYF. DNA of the CDR3: TGTGCCACCTCCGGGACAGGGGACTACGAGCAGTACTTC.

The genes are TRBV7-2 and TRBJ2-7; 7 bases are shared with TRBD2. This CDR3 is built from 15 residues. Trimming removed 1 base from V and 7 bases from J; junction bases left unmatched: 10. CDR1 is SGHTA, CDR2 FQGNSA, per germline. The CDR3 DNA reads TGTGCCAGCAGCTTAGACGGGGGGACCGCGTATGAGCAGTACTTC. Translating it yields CASSLDGGTAYEQYF.

The CDR3 here is CAAGGGNEQFF. The DNA for the CDR3 is TGTGCCGCGGGAGGGGGAAATGAGCAGTTCTTC. This chain links TRBV27 with TRBJ2-1, with 9 bases identical to TRBD2. V was pared by 11 bases and J by 7 bases, with 3 bases of the junction left unmatched. The germline CDR1 and CDR2 sequences are MNHEY and SMNVEV (reference sequence). This CDR3 is built from 11 residues.

V gene TRBV5-6 combines with J gene TRBJ2-1; 7 bases agree with TRBD2. Per germline, CDR1 SGHDT and CDR2 YYEEEE. The V gene end was trimmed by 0 bases and the J gene end by 9 bases; junction bases not matched to a gene: 6. The CDR3 sequence is 14 residues long. The CDR3 DNA reads TGTGCCAGCAGCTTGGCGTGGGGAGGGGCTGAGCAGTTCTTC. Translating gives CASSLAWGGAEQFF.

The gene calls are TRBV16 and TRBJ1-4; TRBD1 matches 11 bases. The germline gives CDR1 KGHSY, CDR2 FQNENV. CDR3 length: 15 residues. J gave up 8 bases and V 4 bases, and 6 bases lay outside the gene matches. This chain's CDR3 is CASSPPDRGQEKLFF. In DNA, the CDR3 is TGTGCCAGCAGCCCCCCGGACAGGGGGCAAGAAAAACTGTTTTTT.

This chain uses TRBV11-2 with TRBJ1-5; the D gene is possibly TRBD1 (5 bases). The V gene lost 3 bases and the J gene lost 4 bases, with 7 bases spanning the gap. Germline V gives CDR1 SGHAT, CDR2 FQNNGV. The length of the CDR3 is 13 residues. The CDR3 is CASSFGGNQPQHF. Written as DNA, the CDR3 is TGTGCCAGCAGCTTCGGGGGTAATCAGCCCCAGCATTTT. Looking up the rest from reference TRBV11-2 and TRBJ1-5 gives the full variable domain: EAGVAQSPRYKIIEKRQSVAFWCNPISGHATLYWYQQILGQGPKLLIQFQNNGVVDDSQLPKDRFSAERLKGVDSTLKIQPAKLEDSAVYLCASSFGGNQPQHFGDGTRLSIL.

The V gene is TRBV25-1, the J gene TRBJ2-7; weak D call: TRBD2 (5 bases). This CDR3 has 13 residues. Looked up from germline, CDR1 is MGHDK and CDR2 is SYGVNS. V lost 7 bases, J lost 7 bases, and 17 bases lay in between. The CDR3 loop is CASNQRGSGEQYF. For the CDR3, the DNA is TGTGCCAGCAACCAACGAGGGTCGGGGGAGCAGTACTTC.

J is TRBJ1-2 and V is TRBV29-1; TRBD1 agrees at 12 bases. There are 12 residues in the CDR3. The trim removed 8 bases at V and 8 bases at J, leaving 6 bases unmatched. Germline-derived CDR1 and CDR2 are SQVTM and ANQGSEA. The CDR3 sequence: CSMGQGAEGYTF. Here the CDR3 DNA reads TGCAGCATGGGACAGGGGGCGGAAGGCTACACCTTC.

The chain has TRBV2 and TRBJ2-6; D gene unclear. The CDR3 runs 14 residues. V lost 6 bases and J 0 bases, leaving 6 bases between the germline ends. Germline lookup yields CDR1 SNHLY and CDR2 FYNNEI. Written as DNA, the CDR3 is TGTGCCAGCAGGGAACACTCTGGGGCCAACGTCCTGACTTTC. Amino acid sequence: CASREHSGANVLTF.

This chain uses TRBV28 with TRBJ2-7, with 8 bases identical to TRBD1. The CDR3 totals 11 residues. The germline gives CDR1 MDHEN, CDR2 SYDVKM. The V segment lost 7 bases and the J segment 6 bases; nucleotides outside the gene matches: 2. The CDR3 nucleotides are TGTGCCAGCACCGACAGGGGCGAGCAGTACTTC. Amino acid sequence: CASTDRGEQYF. Based on the CDR3 plus reference TRBV28 and TRBJ2-7, the full variable domain is DVKVTQSSRYLVKRTGEKVFLECVQDMDHENMFWYRQDPGLGLRLIYFSYDVKMKEKGDIPEGYSVSREKKERFSLILESASTNQTSMYLCASTDRGEQYFGPGTRLTVT.

The rearrangement joins TRBV4-2 to TRBJ2-2; 8 nucleotides match TRBD2. CDR1 is LGHNA and CDR2 is YNFKEQ in the germline V gene. The CDR3 is 19 residues long. Trimming cost V 1 base and J 0 bases; bases outside gene matches: 10. CDR3 bases: TGTGCCAGCAGCCAAGGGTTCGGGGGGGCCAAAGCGAACACCGGGGAGCTGTTTTTT. Amino acids: CASSQGFGGAKANTGELFF.

This chain joins TRBV18 and TRBJ2-7, with TRBD1 as a possible D gene (6 bases). Germline V CDR1 and CDR2: KGHSH, LQKENI. The V and J ends lost 3 bases and 1 base respectively, with 13 bases between them. This CDR3 has 15 amino acids. The CDR3 region is CASSPGQGSSYEQYF. CDR3 coding DNA: TGTGCCAGCTCACCGGGGCAGGGGTCTTCCTACGAGCAGTACTTC.